The source of this T cell receptor (beta chain) is a study of cytomegalovirus exposure and HLA in healthy donors (TCRdb year 2017). Broadly, across the study: According to an earlier analysis of 587 of the donors, 200 million or so T cells yielded some 110 million unique TCR beta sequences and less than 300 Gb of sequence data. About 300 gigabases of sequencing data and around 87 million unique TCR sequences were included in an early release covering under 650 HLA-typed donors. Among the roughly 400 genotyped donors, more than 70% belonged to the genetic ancestry cluster associated with self-reported Caucasian donors. The study was designed to test whether signatures of past pathogen exposure could be identified by cataloging public T cell receptors. Using immunosequencing, the study profiled T cell repertoires from 640 or so subjects and related those repertoires to cytomegalovirus serostatus. In addition to the first cohort of 650 to 800 subjects, a separate validation cohort of 130 or so different subjects was used. To predict cytomegalovirus infection status, the study combined high-throughput TCR immunosequencing, statistical association of individual TCRs with disease status, and machine learning. In a later analysis, previously published TCR beta repertoires from 550 to 750 donors were re-analyzed and high-resolution HLA genotyping was added so that TCR occurrence patterns could be studied. Rather than drawing on any new phenotypic data, the later analysis identified candidate immune exposures from TCR beta sequences and the way those sequences occurred across donors. To decide whether each TCR beta V gene segment behaved as functional or pseudogenic, an earlier analysis of several hundred of the donors relied on high-throughput TCR beta sequencing. Donor age, sex, ethnicity and CMV serostatus were compiled together with the repertoire data. In a later genetic analysis, genome-wide SNP genotypes for about 65% of the roughly 670 donors were used, and that subset was treated as a discovery cohort. Every repertoire in the discovery cohort had been generated on one and the same sequencing platform. HLA typing included class I and class II loci at four-digit resolution. The number of typed donors differed by locus: roughly 620-630 for A, B, C, DRB1 and DQB1; 522 for DQA1; around 580 for DPA1; and around 490 for DPB1. Because of strong linkage in the cohort, roughly five DR-DQ haplotypes were treated as single units for association and clustering. Across roughly 420 genotyped donors of the cohort, an average of 235,054 unique TCR beta nucleotide sequences per donor were sequenced, and about a sixth of those sequences were non-productive. Results the study describes overall, beyond this receptor: A cluster of highly shared sequence variants was judged likely to represent a technical artifact of the sequencing pipeline. Specific HLA alleles were associated with about 17,000 TCR beta sequences at a false discovery rate of 0.05 in a later analysis. In a later analysis, several top co-occurrence clusters were reported to appear linked to parvovirus B19, influenza, CMV and Epstein-Barr virus. Immune exposure information for the cohort was limited to CMV serostatus. The earlier analysis of about 600 of the donors excluded 15 to 20 rarely observed V segments, including chromosome 9 orphons, because counts were too low. A later analysis found that HLA-associated TCR beta chains were more clonally expanded and had lower generation probabilities than equally common non-associated chains. Strong co-occurrence of HLA alleles, especially DR and DQ, made assigning TCR associations to individual alleles difficult. In vitro tests confirmed that three of the cytomegalovirus-associated TCR beta chains recognize cytomegalovirus antigens. It was suggested by the authors that the approach could potentially be generalized to other disease states and immunological phenotypes. A further reported finding was that TCR beta sequences accurately predicted the HLA-A and HLA-B alleles for most subjects in the first cohort. Linkage disequilibrium might explain the correlated functional status among segregating V segments, but an unknown experimental factor could not be excluded. Roughly uniform sequencing depth across donors was assumed in presence/absence analyses, although this assumption may not hold. Only TCR beta chains were sequenced in this cohort, and the absence of alpha or paired-chain data limited detectable features. Most TCR sequences were seen in very few donors, while some public TCRs were found in many individuals. The 87-base-pair reads could not distinguish some IMGT-functional V segments, including TRBV6-2 and TRBV6-3, so those segments were excluded. The study gave a list of about 170 TCR beta chains associated with cytomegalovirus. According to a later analysis, TCR association rates differed among HLA loci, with DRB1 alleles showing the most associated TCRs and HLA-C alleles showing the fewest. Because HLA typing was missing for some donors at each locus, association tests included only the typed subset. Broadly in line with IMGT annotations, most TCR beta V segments showed up in productive rearrangements about 90% or about 30% of the time in an earlier analysis of some 590 of the donors. A later analysis found that most CMV-associated TCR beta chains appeared HLA-restricted, with HLA associations seemingly driven largely by CMV exposure. The classifier was reported to diagnose cytomegalovirus status with high specificity and sensitivity in both the original and validation cohorts. According to a later genetic analysis, donors in an Asian-associated ancestry cluster had fewer N-insertions in productive TCRs than the approximately 670-donor mean. V-gene and J-gene trimming of TCR beta chains was associated with a missense DCLRE1C variant in a later genetic analysis, and the association was replicated in an independent cohort.

In regard to this clone: It lacks a known antigen. Base qualities are missing; no much larger clone stands one base away.

The cohort comprised fewer than 700 healthy bone marrow donors. Cohort members were all nominally healthy when sampled, although unrecorded immune exposures were likely present. The donor tested CMV seronegative, placing the donor among the 350 or so seronegative members of the cohort. A peripheral blood sample was provided by each donor, and peripheral blood mononuclear cells were used for TCR beta sequencing. The Qiagen DNeasy Blood Extraction Kit was used to extract genomic DNA from the blood cell samples. The library relied on the immunoSEQ multiplex PCR assay. The multiplex PCR relied on a mix of 60 forward primers for TCR Vbeta segments and 13 reverse primers for TCR Jbeta segments. The CDR3 region of rearranged TCR beta genes was amplified from genomic DNA with a multiplex PCR assay. The amplified TCR beta libraries were sequenced on the Illumina HiSeq System as 87-base-pair reads. The original pipeline was this. A later analysis counted some 80 million unique TCR beta chains across the 650 to 700 repertoires, and roughly 9.9 million of these chains were shared by at least two donors. A nearest-neighbor algorithm error-corrected the raw reads and collapsed the reads into unique sequences, merging closely related sequences to remove PCR and sequencing errors. V, D and J gene segments were assigned by aligning CDR3 sequences to IMGT reference sequences. For a sequence to be retained, a match of at least six nucleotides was required to both a V gene segment and a J gene segment. A rearrangement was called productive if the CDR3 had no stop codons and remained in frame with V and J, and every other rearrangement was called non-productive. Following IMGT convention, CDR3 was defined as the stretch from the second conserved V-encoded cysteine up to the conserved J-encoded phenylalanine. In an earlier analysis of around 640 of the donors, sequences lacking an unambiguous match to a single V gene segment were excluded. An earlier analysis of some 610 of the donors called V segments functional above 56.7% productive rearrangements and segregating when the between-donor standard deviation exceeded 5%. A statistical classification framework was developed to diagnose cytomegalovirus status using the catalog of TCR beta chain sequences. In a later analysis, TCR nucleotide sequences were compared against IMGT/GENE-DB human TR gene sequences so that V and J genes could be assigned. Using the TCRdist pipeline, a later analysis assigned CDR3 sequences along with most-parsimonious VDJ recombination scenarios. In a later analysis, each TCR beta chain was defined by its CDR3 amino acid sequence together with its V-gene family, and reads lacking a unique V-gene family were excluded. As a way to deal with suspected cross-contamination and a sequencing artifact, a later analysis dropped 450 to 600 nucleotide sequences that were highly shared and had low generation probability. A later analysis calculated a clonal expansion index for each public chain from normalized within-repertoire ranks of inferred template counts. In a later analysis, generation probabilities were computed with a VDJ recombination model fitted to out-of-frame rearrangements, and the resulting probabilities were checked against IGoR. Hypergeometric tests were used in a later analysis to score TCR-TCR, TCR-HLA and TCR-CMV co-occurrence, with a repertoire-size bias correction applied to the TCR pairs. To estimate false discovery rates, a later analysis permuted the HLA or CMV assignments 20 times. A later analysis grouped co-occurring TCRs with DBSCAN, adding TCRdist sequence similarity when clustering within HLA-allele-positive subsets. Co-occurrence clustering excluded repertoires with fewer than 30,000 or more than 120,000 public chains, plus five with anomalous nucleotide sharing. Imported from immuneACCESS, the table was reduced by TCRdb to in-frame sequences with V and J called. These copies leave out some clones; in studies compared against another copy, an unresolved V gene accounts for under half, and the cause of the remainder is not known. The V and J calls and clone size were taken over from that table, and D and trimming were inferred from the DNA. This sample lists about 150,000 clones; roughly 80% were detected once. Clones ranked in the top ten supply over 3% of the sample.

The V and J ends are trimmed by 1 base and 6 bases, leaving 10 bases between them. CDR1 and CDR2 were assigned from the germline V gene as SGHAT and FQNNGV. The CDR3 starts with the cysteine, ends with the phenylalanine, and has 13 residues. Only the CDR3 part of the read is kept: 39 bases, read in frame from the first base. The material sequenced was PBMCs. The receptor was derived from a middle-aged woman in good health and CMV-seronegative. The receptor chain draws on TRBV11-2 and TRBJ2-7; TRBD1 is perhaps the D gene, given 5 matching bases. The CDR3 in this case is CASSLGSGAEQYF. The sequence in DNA is TGTGCCAGCAGCTTAGGTAGTGGGGCCGAGCAGTACTTC.